The following is a TCR beta chain sequence with its context. The data stem from a study of human T cells and chemical hapten exposure. Time point specified: healthy volunteer bleed at 6 weeks. Extraction of total RNA was performed on unfractionated whole blood. CDR3 length: 14 amino acids. V lost 0 bases and J lost 4; bases outside the gene matches: 2. The germline V gene encodes CDR1 SGHRS and CDR2 YFSETQ. TCRdb itself ran the RACE reads through MiXCR, one entry per CDR3 protein. This table holds around 80,000 distinct CDR3 sequences, about 8.7% found once. The TCR sequence derives from a male donor in good health. Some clones in this sample may be carry-over from other donors' samples. The J gene is TRBJ2-7, the V gene TRBV5-1; TRBD1 matches 9 bases. Sequencing was performed on whole blood. CDR3 bases: TGCGCCAGCAGCTTGGGGACAGGGGAGTACGAGCAGTACTTC. Its translation is CASSLGTGEYEQYF.